This passage covers 16 T cell receptor beta chains from one sample sequenced in a study of T-cell memory formation after mild COVID-19. Each CDR3 protein is one row after TCRdb ran MiXCR on the 5' RACE reads. The table has 190,000 or so distinct CDR3 sequences, 10% to 13% seen once. The material sequenced was PBMCs or a T cell subset sorted from them (not recorded which). The source is a man younger than 35 who had mild COVID-19 (a few samples of this study predate the infection). Cell type and time point are not known.

DNA of the CDR3: TGCGCCAGCAGCCGCTCCTTCCAGGATACTGAAGCTTTCTTT. It yields the protein CASSRSFQDTEAFF. This chain uses TRBV5-1 with TRBJ1-1; D call uncertain. Germline values: CDR1 SGHRS, CDR2 YFSETQ. There are 14 residues in the CDR3. The V end lost 4 bases, the J end lost 5 bases, and 15 bases lay between the germline ends.

This clonotype was counted ten times or more. The chain combines TRBV4-1 with TRBJ2-3; maybe TRBD1 (5 bases). The CDR3 is made up of 17 amino acids. Trimming cost V 0 bases and J 0 bases, with 13 bases left between them. Germline V gene sequence: CDR1 MGHRA, CDR2 YSYEKL. The CDR3 spells CASSQEGRVRSTDTQYF. The CDR3 DNA is TGCGCCAGCAGCCAAGAAGGCAGGGTCCGAAGCACAGATACGCAGTATTTT.

As for this clonotype: At one end, the junction sequence differs from germline, possibly due to a read error. This chain connects TRBV12-3 or TRBV12-4 to TRBJ1-1; 7 nucleotides match TRBD1. There are 14 residues in the CDR3. CDR3 nucleotide sequence: TGTGCCAGTGTCCCCAGGACAGGTAACGCTGAAGCTTTATTT. Its translation: CASVPRTGNAEALF.

On this clonotype: The junction departs from germline at one end; a sequencing error may be responsible. The chain uses TRBV24-1 and TRBJ2-3; D possibly corresponds to TRBD1 (6 bases). The CDR3 is 13 residues long. Germline CDR1 and CDR2: KGHDR and SFDVKD. The CDR3, as DNA: TGTGCCACCAGGGCACAGGGCACATATACGCAGTATTTT. This encodes CATRAQGTYTQYF.

This clonotype was seen a handful of times. The rearrangement joins TRBV24-1 to TRBJ2-2; possible D gene TRBD1, 6 bases. Germline CDR1 KGHDR, CDR2 SFDVKD. CDR3 length equals 15 residues. The V end was cut by 4 bases, the J end by 1 base, with 9 bases between. This chain's CDR3 is CATSEVTGNTGELFF. CDR3 in DNA: TGTGCCACCAGTGAAGTGACAGGGAACACCGGGGAGCTGTTTTTT.

The sample holds many counts of this clonotype. The chain carries TRBV7-6 and TRBJ2-5; TRBD1 or TRBD2 may be the D gene (5 bases each). Deletions cut 2 bases from V and 1 base from J, with 14 bases between. The length of the CDR3 is 16 residues. Germline V CDR1 and CDR2: SGHVS, FNYEAQ. CDR3 in DNA: TGTGCCAGCAGCTTAATCCACGGGGCGACCCAAGAGACCCAGTACTTC. It specifies CASSLIHGATQETQYF.

The chain is built from TRBV4-2 and TRBJ2-3; D is unresolved. CDR3 size: 12 residues. The germline V gene encodes CDR1 LGHNA and CDR2 YNFKEQ. V shed 2 bases and J shed 7 bases, with 7 bases lying between them. CDR3 region: CASSQNRHTQYF. CDR3 coding DNA: TGTGCCAGCAGCCAAAACCGTCATACGCAGTATTTT.

V usage is TRBV5-1 and J usage is TRBJ1-2; a possible D gene is TRBD1 (5 bases). This CDR3 is built from 13 residues. Germline-derived CDR1 and CDR2 are SGHRS and YFSETQ. Trimming shortened V by 3 bases and J by 5 bases, and 11 bases separated the two germline ends. CDR3 residues: CASSSQGEYGYTF. The CDR3 DNA reads as TGCGCCAGCAGCTCCCAGGGAGAATATGGCTACACCTTC.

This clonotype was found many times. V is TRBV5-1 and J is TRBJ1-1, with D maybe TRBD1 (5 bases). CDR3 length equals 15 residues. Germline CDR1 is SGHRS and CDR2 is YFSETQ. Trimming pared 5 bases from V and 4 bases from J, leaving 18 bases between. The CDR3 is CASRRSGSGGTEAFF. The CDR3, as DNA: TGCGCCAGCAGACGGTCAGGGAGTGGTGGCACTGAAGCTTTCTTT.

The chain has TRBV28 and TRBJ2-2; 9 nucleotides line up with TRBD1. Unmatched junction bases numbered 5, after V lost 5 bases and J lost 7 bases. This CDR3 spans 14 amino acids. CDR1 MDHEN and CDR2 SYDVKM come from the germline V gene. The CDR3 DNA reads TGTGCCAGCAGTCCCGGACAGGGGCACGGGGAGCTGTTTTTT. Its translation is CASSPGQGHGELFF.

This chain links TRBV5-1 with TRBJ2-7, with D possibly TRBD1 on 5 matching bases. V was clipped by 2 bases and J by 4 bases, with 22 bases between them. The CDR3 has 17 residues. CDR1 and CDR2 from the germline V gene are SGHRS and YFSETQ. The CDR3 coding sequence is TGCGCCAGCAGCTTCCCCCAGGGCCAGCTAGGGGTTTACGAGCAGTACTTC. Translation gives CASSFPQGQLGVYEQYF.

This clonotype has a handful of counts. This chain uses TRBV6-2 or TRBV6-3 with TRBJ2-7; no firm D call. The V gene's germline CDR1 is MNHEY and CDR2 SVGEGT. The CDR3 loop spans 14 amino acids. V was clipped by 7 bases and J by 0 bases, with 13 bases between them. The CDR3 DNA is TGTGCCAGCACCCCCACCAGCCCCTCCTACGAGCAGTACTTC. The encoded protein is CASTPTSPSYEQYF.

This clonotype occurred many times. CDR3 amino acids: CASSLEVEKLFF. CDR3 in DNA: TGTGCCAGCAGTTTAGAGGTTGAAAAACTGTTTTTT. This chain uses TRBV12-3 or TRBV12-4 with TRBJ1-4, with D uncertain. V lost 1 base to trimming and J lost 7 bases, with 4 bases between them. The CDR3 covers 12 residues.

This chain links TRBV6-5 with TRBJ1-1; maybe TRBD1 (6 bases). The germline V and J ends were trimmed by 4 bases and 4 bases, with 13 bases remaining between them. The CDR3 covers 14 residues. Per the germline V gene, CDR1 is MNHEY and CDR2 is SVGAGI. In DNA, the CDR3 is TGTGCCAGCAGTTTTGACAGGTTAGGCACTGAAGCTTTCTTT. Translation: CASSFDRLGTEAFF.

There are many counts of this clonotype. The rearrangement uses TRBV20-1 and TRBJ2-5; TRBD2 matches at 7 bases. V gave up 6 bases and J gave up 5 bases; unmatched junction bases: 12. Germline V CDR1 and CDR2: DFQATT, SNEGSKA (reference sequence). The CDR3 is 14 residues long. In DNA form, the CDR3 reads TGCAGTGCAGTCGGACTAGGAGGTTGGGAGACCCAGTACTTC. The encoded protein is CSAVGLGGWETQYF.

There are a few counts of this clonotype. The chain combines TRBV18 with TRBJ2-5; TRBD2 matches 9 bases. The CDR3 consists of 15 residues. V lost 4 bases and J lost 2; bases outside the gene matches: 5. The germline V gene encodes CDR1 KGHSH and CDR2 LQKENI. CDR3 in amino acids: CASSRSSGGQETQYF. The DNA of the CDR3 is TGTGCCAGCTCACGAAGTAGCGGGGGACAAGAGACCCAGTACTTC.